This TCR beta chain stems from a study of Graves' ophthalmopathy and Graves' hyperthyroidism. Amplified TCR beta CDR3 regions were obtained using RNA transcripts as template. Second-round multiplex PCR came after first-round RT-PCR with HTBI primers. TCRdb processed the multiplex PCR reads anew with MiXCR; each CDR3 protein has one entry. The table records fewer than 600,000 distinct CDR3 sequences, approximately 15% of them present only once. This CDR3 has 14 residues. Germline lookup yields CDR1 MNHEY and CDR2 SVGAGI. Losses at the gene ends were 5 bases for V and 1 base for J; bases not matched to a gene: 4. This clonotype was detected many times.

The rearrangement uses TRBV6-5 and TRBJ2-7; 8 bases map to TRBD1. The specimen sequenced was blood. The TCR comes from a woman in her twenties or thirties with Graves' ophthalmopathy. The CDR3 coding sequence is TGTGCCAGCAGTACTCGGGACAGGTCCTACGAGCAGTACTTC. It codes for CASSTRDRSYEQYF.